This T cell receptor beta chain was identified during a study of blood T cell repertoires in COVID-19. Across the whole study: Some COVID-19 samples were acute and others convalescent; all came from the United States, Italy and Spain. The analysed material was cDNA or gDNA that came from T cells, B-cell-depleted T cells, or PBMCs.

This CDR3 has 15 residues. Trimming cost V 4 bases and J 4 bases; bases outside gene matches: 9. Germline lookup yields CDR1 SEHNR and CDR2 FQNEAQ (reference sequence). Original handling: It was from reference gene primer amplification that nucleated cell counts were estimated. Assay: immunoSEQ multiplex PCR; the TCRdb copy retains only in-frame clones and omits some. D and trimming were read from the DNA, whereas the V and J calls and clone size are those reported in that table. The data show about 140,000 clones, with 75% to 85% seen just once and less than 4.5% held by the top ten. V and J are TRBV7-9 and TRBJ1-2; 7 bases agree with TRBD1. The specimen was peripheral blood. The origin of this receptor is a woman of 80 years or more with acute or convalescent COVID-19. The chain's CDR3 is CASSWNDRVVYGYTF. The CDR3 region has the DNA TGTGCCAGCAGCTGGAATGACAGGGTCGTCTATGGCTACACCTTC.